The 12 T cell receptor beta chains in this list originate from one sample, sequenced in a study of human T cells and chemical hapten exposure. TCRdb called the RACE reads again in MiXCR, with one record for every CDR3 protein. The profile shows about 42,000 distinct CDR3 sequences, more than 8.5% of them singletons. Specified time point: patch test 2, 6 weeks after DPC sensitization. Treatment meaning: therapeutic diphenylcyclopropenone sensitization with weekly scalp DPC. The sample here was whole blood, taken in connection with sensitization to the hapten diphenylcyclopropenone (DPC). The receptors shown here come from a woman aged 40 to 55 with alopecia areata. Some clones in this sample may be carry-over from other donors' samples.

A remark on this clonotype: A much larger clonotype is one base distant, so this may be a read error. The CDR3 loop is CASGPYRAPNEQYF. As DNA, the CDR3 is TGTGCTAGTGGCCCTTACAGGGCCCCCAACGAGCAGTACTTC. J is TRBJ2-7 and V is TRBV12-5, with D maybe TRBD1 (6 bases). This CDR3 is 14 amino acids long. CDR1 and CDR2 (germline): LGHNT, FRNRAP. V shed 6 bases and J shed 5 bases, with 17 bases lying between them.

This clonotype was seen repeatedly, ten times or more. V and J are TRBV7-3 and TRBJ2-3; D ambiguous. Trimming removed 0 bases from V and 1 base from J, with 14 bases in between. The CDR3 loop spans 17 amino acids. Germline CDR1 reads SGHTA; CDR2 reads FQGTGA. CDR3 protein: CASSLTSRGFRTDTQYF. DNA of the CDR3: TGTGCCAGCAGCTTAACGTCGCGAGGATTTCGCACAGATACGCAGTATTTT.

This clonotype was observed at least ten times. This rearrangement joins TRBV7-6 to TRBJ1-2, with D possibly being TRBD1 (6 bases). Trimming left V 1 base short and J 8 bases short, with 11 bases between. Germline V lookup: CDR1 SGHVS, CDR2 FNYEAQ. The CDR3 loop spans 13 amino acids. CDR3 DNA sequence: TGTGCCAGCAGCTTAGGTCAAGGGGGAGGCTACACCTTC. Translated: CASSLGQGGGYTF. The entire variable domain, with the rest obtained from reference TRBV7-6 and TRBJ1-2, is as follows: GAGVSQSPRYKVTKRGQDVALRCDPISGHVSLYWYRQALGQGPEFLTYFNYEAQQDKSGLPNDRFSAERPEGSISTLTIQRTEQRDSAMYRCASSLGQGGGYTFGSGTRLTVV.

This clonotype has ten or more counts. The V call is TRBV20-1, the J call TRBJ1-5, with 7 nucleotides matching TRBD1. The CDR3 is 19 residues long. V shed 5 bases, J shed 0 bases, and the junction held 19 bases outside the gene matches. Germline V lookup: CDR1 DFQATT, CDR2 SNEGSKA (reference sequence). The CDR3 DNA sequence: TGCAGTGCTTCTCCCGAGGTGTCAGGGGGTTCCGATAGCAATCAGCCCCAGCATTTT. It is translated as CSASPEVSGGSDSNQPQHF.

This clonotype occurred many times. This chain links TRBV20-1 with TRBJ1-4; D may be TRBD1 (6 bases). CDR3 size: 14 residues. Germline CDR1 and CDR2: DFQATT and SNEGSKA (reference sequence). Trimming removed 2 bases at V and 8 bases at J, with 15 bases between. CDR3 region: CSARPGVFSEKLFF. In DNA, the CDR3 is TGCAGTGCTAGACCAGGGGTTTTTAGCGAAAAACTGTTTTTT.

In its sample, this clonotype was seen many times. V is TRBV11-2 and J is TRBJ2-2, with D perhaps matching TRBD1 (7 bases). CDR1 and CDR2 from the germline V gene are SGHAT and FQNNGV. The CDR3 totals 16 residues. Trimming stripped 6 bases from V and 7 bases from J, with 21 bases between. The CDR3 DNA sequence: TGTGCCAGCAGACCTTTAAAGACAGGGCGGGACGGGGAGCTGTTTTTT. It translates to CASRPLKTGRDGELFF.

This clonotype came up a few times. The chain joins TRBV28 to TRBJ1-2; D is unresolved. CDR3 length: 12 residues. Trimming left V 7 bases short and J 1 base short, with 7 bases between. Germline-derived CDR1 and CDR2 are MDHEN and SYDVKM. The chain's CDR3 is CASIGVNYGYTF. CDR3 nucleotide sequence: TGTGCCAGCATTGGAGTTAACTATGGCTACACCTTC.

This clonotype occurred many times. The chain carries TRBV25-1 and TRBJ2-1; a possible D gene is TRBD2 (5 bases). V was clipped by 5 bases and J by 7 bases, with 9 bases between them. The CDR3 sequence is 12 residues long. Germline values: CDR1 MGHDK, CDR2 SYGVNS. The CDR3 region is CASSPSGNEQFF. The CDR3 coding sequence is TGTGCCAGCAGTCCATCGGGGAATGAGCAGTTCTTC.

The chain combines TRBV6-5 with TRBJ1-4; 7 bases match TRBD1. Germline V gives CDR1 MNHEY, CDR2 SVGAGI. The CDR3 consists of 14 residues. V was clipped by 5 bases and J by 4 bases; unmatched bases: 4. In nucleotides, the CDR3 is TGTGCCAGCAGTACCGGGACAGTTAATGAAAAACTGTTTTTT. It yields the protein CASSTGTVNEKLFF.

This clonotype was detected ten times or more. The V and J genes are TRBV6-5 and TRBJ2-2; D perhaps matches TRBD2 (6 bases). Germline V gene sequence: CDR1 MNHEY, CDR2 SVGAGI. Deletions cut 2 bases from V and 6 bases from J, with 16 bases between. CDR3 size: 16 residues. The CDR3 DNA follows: TGTGCCAGCAGTTACGGCGGGACGCGGTGGGCCGGGGAGCTGTTTTTT. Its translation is CASSYGGTRWAGELFF.

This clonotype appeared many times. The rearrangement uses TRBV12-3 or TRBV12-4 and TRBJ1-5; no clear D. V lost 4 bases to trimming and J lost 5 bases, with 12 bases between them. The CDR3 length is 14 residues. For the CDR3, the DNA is TGTGCCAGCAGTTCACCAACGGTAGATCAGCCCCAGCATTTT. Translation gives CASSSPTVDQPQHF.

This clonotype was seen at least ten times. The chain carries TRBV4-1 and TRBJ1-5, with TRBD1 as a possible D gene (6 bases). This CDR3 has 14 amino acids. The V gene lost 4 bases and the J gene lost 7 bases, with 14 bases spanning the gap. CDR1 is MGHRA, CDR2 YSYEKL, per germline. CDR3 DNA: TGCGCCAGCAGCCCCCAGGGGTTAGACCAGCCCCAGCATTTT. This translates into CASSPQGLDQPQHF.